These T cell receptor beta chains were read from a single sample in a study of blood T cell repertoires in COVID-19. Method: immunoSEQ multiplex PCR; TCRdb's copy keeps in-frame clones and lacks some. The table shows some 410,000 clones, with 85% to 90% occurring only once. Sequencing input: PBMCs or T cells enriched from blood (not recorded which). The receptors here all came from a woman aged 25 to 45 with acute COVID-19. Both conserved end residues are part of each CDR3. The D gene is left open where the match is weak. Expanded clones get a size class; other rows say once, few or many, or leave the size out.

d_gene: NA
abundance: NA
v_gene: TRBV12-3/TRBV12-4
j_gene: TRBJ1-2
CDR3aa: CASSTRESYGYTF
CDR3nt: TGTGCCAGCAGTACCCGGGAGTCCTATGGCTACACCTTC

d_gene: NA
abundance: once
v_gene: TRBV14
j_gene: TRBJ1-2
CDR3aa: CASSQVRSAYGYTF
CDR3nt: TGTGCCAGCAGCCAAGTAAGGAGTGCCTATGGCTACACCTTC

d_gene: TRBD1
abundance: NA
v_gene: TRBV3-1/TRBV3-2
j_gene: TRBJ2-7
CDR3aa: CASSQPGQGIYEQYF
CDR3nt: TGTGCCAGCAGCCAACCGGGACAGGGCATCTACGAGCAGTACTTC

d_gene: NA
abundance: NA
v_gene: TRBV7-6
j_gene: TRBJ1-4
CDR3aa: CASSTQQGGKLFF
CDR3nt: TGTGCCAGCAGCACCCAACAGGGCGGAAAACTGTTTTTT

d_gene: TRBD1
abundance: NA
v_gene: TRBV18
j_gene: TRBJ1-2
CDR3aa: CASSPGDRAYGYTF
CDR3nt: TGTGCCAGCTCACCAGGGGACAGGGCCTACGGCTACACCTTC

d_gene: NA
abundance: once
v_gene: TRBV5-6
j_gene: TRBJ1-1
CDR3aa: CASSPLGRGITEAFF
CDR3nt: TGTGCCAGCAGCCCGTTGGGACGGGGGATCACTGAAGCTTTCTTT

d_gene: NA
abundance: few
v_gene: TRBV4-1
j_gene: TRBJ1-5
CDR3aa: CASSQVLGAGQPQHF
CDR3nt: TGCGCCAGCAGCCAAGTCTTGGGGGCCGGGCAGCCCCAGCATTTT

d_gene: TRBD2
abundance: NA
v_gene: TRBV9
j_gene: TRBJ2-7
CDR3aa: CASSVAGGVSYEQYF
CDR3nt: TGTGCCAGCAGCGTTGCCGGGGGGGTCTCCTACGAGCAGTACTTC

d_gene: NA
abundance: NA
v_gene: TRBV4-2
j_gene: TRBJ1-6
CDR3aa: CASSIKTNSPLHF
CDR3nt: TGTGCCAGCAGCATCAAGACAAATTCACCCCTCCACTTT

d_gene: TRBD2
abundance: NA
v_gene: TRBV2
j_gene: TRBJ2-5
CDR3aa: CASRGGGPQVETQYF
CDR3nt: TGTGCCAGCAGGGGCGGGGGGCCCCAAGTAGAGACCCAGTACTTC